This TCR beta chain originates from a study of cytomegalovirus exposure and HLA in healthy donors. Study details: Unique TCRs numbering approximately 80 million, obtained from HLA-typed donors, made up an early data release.

60 Vbeta and 13 Jbeta primers were used in PCR. Per the original data handling: Unique TCR beta chains numbered about 79 million in a later analysis, with some 9.9 million shared. Clones were sequenced by immunoSEQ multiplex PCR, and TCRdb holds only the in-frame ones, with some missing. From that table come the V and J calls and clone size; the DNA was used to work out D and trimming. The sample contains 150,000 or so clones, roughly 74% of which appear only once. In regard to this clone: The antigen is unknown.

The CDR3 contains 13 residues. CDR1 SGHNT and CDR2 YENEEA come from the germline V gene. Trimming stripped 3 bases from V and 10 bases from J, with 13 bases between. The study, taken as a whole, reports: 164 TCR beta chains were listed as cytomegalovirus-associated. The Asian-associated ancestry cluster reportedly had fewer N-insertions than the approximately 690-donor mean in a later analysis.

Specimen: PBMCs. The source of this sequence is a woman between 40 and 55 years old in good health and CMV-seropositive. The chain employs TRBV11-3 and TRBJ2-1, with TRBD2 as a possible D gene (5 bases). The CDR3 sequence: CASSFGELGEQFF. CDR3 bases: TGTGCCAGCAGCTTCGGGGAGCTTGGGGAGCAGTTCTTC.